This T cell receptor beta chain was identified during a study of cytomegalovirus exposure and HLA in healthy donors. Study-level points and caveats: Most of the CMV-associated TCR beta chains (in a later analysis) appeared to be HLA-restricted.

Of note for this clone: Its antigen is undetermined.

Primers for the PCR totalled 60 Vbeta and 13 Jbeta. Produced via immunoSEQ multiplex PCR; TCRdb's table is partial and in-frame only. This sample's table has some 40,000 clones. The TCR was taken from a human donor in good health. The specimen was PBMCs.

CDR3 protein: CASSAASGGLYEQYF. DNA for the CDR3: TGTGCCAGTAGCGCCGCTAGCGGGGGGCTCTACGAGCAGTACTTC. V and J are TRBV19 and TRBJ2-5; 11 nucleotides line up with TRBD2. The J call may be incorrect, as the DNA end agrees better with TRBJ2-7. The germline V gene has CDR1 LNHDA and CDR2 SQIVND (reference sequence). CDR3 length: 15 residues.